This entry lists 27 T cell receptor beta chains sequenced from one sample in a study of cytomegalovirus exposure and HLA in healthy donors (dated by TCRdb to about 2017). Library method: the immunoSEQ multiplex PCR assay. A mixture of 60 forward primers for TCR Vbeta segments and 13 reverse primers for TCR Jbeta segments was used in the multiplex PCR. TCRdb carries this immuneACCESS record with in-frame sequences only. Its versions omit some clonotypes, under half of them owing to an unresolved V gene in the studies checked, with the rest unexplained. The sample includes just under 150,000 clones, with 80% observed a single time. Of the sample, less than 3.5% is held by the ten largest clones. The sequencing sample was made of PBMCs. These receptors came from a woman in her twenties or thirties in good health and CMV-seronegative.

This chain links TRBV7-6 with TRBJ2-1; 8 bases match TRBD1. CDR3 length: 16 amino acids. Germline trimming cut 1 base from V and 5 bases from J; bases unmatched to any gene: 7. Germline values: CDR1 SGHVS, CDR2 FNYEAQ. In nucleotides, the CDR3 is TGTGCCAGCAGCTTAGTATCAGGGGGCATTGACAATGAGCAGTTCTTC. Its translation is CASSLVSGGIDNEQFF. The full variable domain, its missing parts supplied by reference TRBV7-6 and TRBJ2-1, is GAGVSQSPRYKVTKRGQDVALRCDPISGHVSLYWYRQALGQGPEFLTYFNYEAQQDKSGLPNDRFSAERPEGSISTLTIQRTEQRDSAMYRCASSLVSGGIDNEQFFGPGTRLTVL.

The V call is TRBV6-5, the J call TRBJ1-6; D not resolved. The CDR3 has 13 amino acids. Trimming removed 7 bases from V and 7 bases from J, with 11 bases in between. The V gene's germline CDR1 is MNHEY and CDR2 SVGAGI. CDR3 sequence reads: CASKRGANSPLHF. As DNA, the CDR3 is TGTGCCAGCAAACGGGGTGCGAATTCACCCCTCCACTTT.

This sequence joins TRBV19 and TRBJ2-7, with D tentatively TRBD1 (7 bases). CDR3 length: 14 amino acids. The germline V and J ends were trimmed by 4 bases and 3 bases, with 13 bases remaining between them. Germline CDR1 is LNHDA and CDR2 is SQIVND (reference sequence). CDR3 coding DNA: TGTGCCAGTAGTAAGGGGGGACAGTTCTACGAGCAGTACTTC. This sequence encodes CASSKGGQFYEQYF.

The chain links TRBV7-8 to TRBJ1-1, with D possibly matching TRBD1 (6 bases). V was clipped by 2 bases and J by 4 bases, with 14 bases between them. The CDR3 loop spans 15 amino acids. Germline loops: CDR1 SGHVS, CDR2 FQNEAQ. CDR3 sequence: CASSLNTGWTTEAFF. CDR3 DNA sequence: TGTGCCAGCAGCTTAAACACAGGGTGGACCACTGAAGCTTTCTTT.

V is TRBV4-3 and J is TRBJ2-1; a weak D match, TRBD2 (6 bases). Germline loops: CDR1 LGHNA, CDR2 YSLEER. The CDR3 contains 16 residues. Trimming shortened V by 3 bases and J by 0 bases, and 12 bases separated the two germline ends. CDR3 protein: CASSHDGGTSYNEQFF. The CDR3 coding sequence is TGCGCCAGCAGCCATGACGGGGGAACCTCCTACAATGAGCAGTTCTTC.

The chain couples TRBV4-3 to TRBJ2-2; D is perhaps TRBD1 (5 bases). The CDR3 spans 15 residues. The V end was cut by 7 bases, the J end by 6 bases, with 18 bases between. Germline V gene sequence: CDR1 LGHNA, CDR2 YSLEER. Here the CDR3 reads CASTPGLEFPGELFF. In DNA, the CDR3 is TGCGCCAGCACACCAGGGCTTGAGTTCCCCGGGGAGCTGTTTTTT.

This sequence joins TRBV30 and TRBJ2-2, with D tentatively TRBD1 (5 bases). Trimming pared 3 bases from V and 1 base from J, leaving 6 bases between. The germline V gene has CDR1 GTSNPN and CDR2 SVGIG (reference sequence). This CDR3 has 13 residues. In DNA form, the CDR3 reads TGTGCCTGGAGCGGACAGAACACCGGGGAGCTGTTTTTT. It codes for CAWSGQNTGELFF.

The chain is built from TRBV5-1 and TRBJ2-3; TRBD1 matches 8 bases. The CDR3 extends over 14 amino acids. Unmatched junction bases numbered 9, after V lost 4 bases and J lost 8 bases. CDR1 is SGHRS, CDR2 YFSETQ, per germline. The CDR3 here is CASSPTGDGGTQYF. In nucleotides, the CDR3 is TGCGCCAGCAGCCCGACAGGGGACGGGGGTACGCAGTATTTT. Based on the CDR3 plus reference TRBV5-1 and TRBJ2-3, the full variable domain is KAGVTQTPRYLIKTRGQQVTLSCSPISGHRSVSWYQQTPGQGLQFLFEYFSETQRNKGNFPGRFSGRQFSNSRSEMNVSTLELGDSALYLCASSPTGDGGTQYFGPGTRLTVL.

The chain uses TRBV21-1 and TRBJ1-2; the D call TRBD1 from the table was never checked on the DNA. TRBV21-1 is recorded as a pseudogene. This CDR3 comprises 14 residues. CDR3 sequence: CASSKGPGEGGYTF. In DNA, the CDR3 is TGTGCCAGCAGCAAAGGACCAGGGGAAGGTGGCTACACCTTC.

J is TRBJ2-7 and V is TRBV29-1, with 14 bases matching TRBD2. With V trimmed by 0 bases and J by 8 bases, 6 bases remained unmatched. Per germline, CDR1 SQVTM and CDR2 ANQGSEA. The CDR3 is 15 amino acids. CDR3 in amino acids: CSVEDAGLAGDQQYF. The CDR3 DNA is TGCAGCGTTGAAGACGCGGGACTAGCGGGGGATCAGCAGTACTTC.

The J gene is TRBJ2-1, the V gene TRBV29-1; D not certain. V was clipped by 4 bases and J by 0 bases, with 10 bases between them. This CDR3 has 14 residues. Germline V gene sequence: CDR1 SQVTM, CDR2 ANQGSEA. The DNA of the CDR3 is TGCAGCGTTGTTCTACAGAGCTCCTACAATGAGCAGTTCTTC. Protein sequence: CSVVLQSSYNEQFF.

This chain connects TRBV5-1 to TRBJ1-1; 7 bases fit TRBD1. Trimming removed 4 bases from V and 1 base from J; junction bases left unmatched: 10. From germline, CDR1 is SGHRS and CDR2 YFSETQ. This CDR3 is 16 amino acids long. CDR3 residues: CASSRTGVTKNTEAFF. The CDR3 DNA follows: TGCGCCAGCAGCCGGACAGGTGTAACTAAGAACACTGAAGCTTTCTTT.

The chain uses TRBV6-5 and TRBJ1-1; perhaps TRBD1 as D (6 bases). V shed 5 bases and J shed 4 bases, with 14 bases lying between them. This CDR3 region has 14 residues. The germline gives CDR1 MNHEY, CDR2 SVGAGI. The CDR3 sequence is CASSQGWTSTEAFF. CDR3 sequence (DNA): TGTGCCAGCAGTCAGGGGTGGACGAGCACTGAAGCTTTCTTT.

V usage is TRBV5-5 and J usage is TRBJ1-6; no firm D call. The V end lost 2 bases, the J end lost 3 bases, and 12 bases lay between the germline ends. This CDR3 is built from 16 residues. CDR1 is SGHKS and CDR2 is YYEKEE in the germline V gene (reference sequence). Written as DNA, the CDR3 is TGTGCCAGCAGCTTCAGGCGCATGGGCTATAATTCACCCCTCCACTTT. This codes for CASSFRRMGYNSPLHF.

This clone has a single count. The gene calls are TRBV14 and TRBJ1-3, with D tentatively TRBD1 (6 bases). V lost 1 base to trimming and J lost 8 bases, with 9 bases between them. The CDR3 totals 13 residues. Germline V gene data show CDR1 as SGHDN and CDR2 as FVKESK. CDR3 in DNA: TGTGCCAGCAGCCAAGCAGGGGTAGACACCATATATTTT. Translated: CASSQAGVDTIYF. The variable domain in full, completed from reference TRBV14 and TRBJ1-3, reads EAGVTQFPSHSVIEKGQTVTLRCDPISGHDNLYWYRRVMGKEIKFLLHFVKESKQDESGMPNNRFLAERTGGTYSTLKVQPAELEDSGVYFCASSQAGVDTIYFGEGSWLTVV.

The chain couples TRBV29-1 to TRBJ2-5, with TRBD1 identical over 10 bases. V was pared by 0 bases and J by 4 bases, with 5 bases of the junction left unmatched. CDR1 is SQVTM, CDR2 ANQGSEA, per germline. This CDR3 has 15 amino acids. CDR3 sequence (DNA): TGCAGCGTTGAAGATAGGGGACAGGGGCTAGAGACCCAGTACTTC. Amino acids: CSVEDRGQGLETQYF.

The rearrangement uses TRBV9 and TRBJ2-3; TRBD2 might be the D (5 bases). V lost 1 base and J lost 0, with 6 bases in between. CDR1 and CDR2 (germline): SGDLS, YYNGEE. The CDR3 spans 14 residues. This CDR3 is CASSVLASTDTQYF. In DNA, the CDR3 is TGTGCCAGCAGCGTACTAGCTAGCACAGATACGCAGTATTTT.

CDR3 loop: CASSIVVGAPNQPQHF. The DNA for the CDR3 is TGTGCCAGTAGTATCGTGGTAGGAGCCCCCAATCAGCCCCAGCATTTT. The V call is TRBV19, the J call TRBJ1-5; D is uncertain. There are 16 residues in the CDR3. Germline-derived CDR1 and CDR2 are LNHDA and SQIVND (reference sequence). Trimming removed 3 bases at V and 3 bases at J, with 15 bases between.

The V call is TRBV7-9, the J call TRBJ2-7, with 10 bases matching TRBD1. V dropped 5 bases and J dropped 4; count of bases not matched to a gene: 8. This CDR3 comprises 15 residues. Per germline, CDR1 SEHNR and CDR2 FQNEAQ (reference sequence). CDR3 loop: CASSLTGTGVYEQYF. The CDR3 region has the DNA TGTGCCAGCAGCCTAACGGGGACAGGGGTGTACGAGCAGTACTTC.

The V and J genes are TRBV7-2 and TRBJ1-3; D perhaps matches TRBD1 (6 bases). V was shortened by 4 bases and J by 6 bases, with 16 bases between the two germline ends. This CDR3 spans 15 amino acids. Germline V CDR1 and CDR2: SGHTA, FQGNSA. CDR3 loop: CASSSRGTELNTIYF. CDR3 nucleotides: TGTGCCAGCAGCTCCAGGGGAACTGAGTTAAACACCATATATTTT.

CDR3 sequence (DNA): TGTGCCAGCAGCCAATCCGGGGGGAGCAATCAGCCCCAGCATTTT. Protein: CASSQSGGSNQPQHF. The chain is built from TRBV14 and TRBJ1-5; TRBD1 is a possible D gene (5 bases). CDR1 is SGHDN, CDR2 FVKESK, per germline. The V and J ends lost 2 bases and 1 base respectively, with 9 bases between them. This CDR3 contains 15 residues.

V and J are TRBV7-3 and TRBJ2-1; 7 positions match TRBD2. The V gene's germline CDR1 is SGHTA and CDR2 FQGTGA. The CDR3 runs to 14 residues. V was pared by 2 bases and J by 6 bases, with 4 bases of the junction left unmatched. The CDR3 protein is CASSLSGEGNEQFF. CDR3 in DNA: TGTGCCAGCAGCTTATCGGGGGAGGGCAATGAGCAGTTCTTC.

This chain connects TRBV4-1 to TRBJ2-1, with D tentatively TRBD2 (6 bases). The CDR3 has 15 amino acids. Deletions cut 0 bases from V and 12 bases from J, with 18 bases between. Germline V gene lookup returns CDR1 MGHRA and CDR2 YSYEKL. Written as DNA, the CDR3 is TGCGCCAGCAGCCAAGATGGTCCGCAAGGGGAGGTGCAGTTCTTC. Amino acid sequence: CASSQDGPQGEVQFF.

The chain combines TRBV11-2 with TRBJ1-4, with 7 bases matching TRBD1. The CDR3 has 16 residues. In germline, CDR1 is SGHAT, CDR2 FQNNGV. V was pared by 4 bases and J by 4 bases, with 9 bases of the junction left unmatched. The CDR3 sequence: CASSSGQLIVNEKLFF. The CDR3 DNA reads TGTGCCAGCAGCTCGGGACAGCTTATCGTTAATGAAAAACTGTTTTTT. The whole variable domain, remainder taken from reference TRBV11-2 and TRBJ1-4, is EAGVAQSPRYKIIEKRQSVAFWCNPISGHATLYWYQQILGQGPKLLIQFQNNGVVDDSQLPKDRFSAERLKGVDSTLKIQPAKLEDSAVYLCASSSGQLIVNEKLFFGSGTQLSVL.

This sequence joins TRBV18 and TRBJ2-1; 13 positions agree with TRBD2. CDR3 size: 17 residues. Germline V CDR1 and CDR2: KGHSH, LQKENI. The V and J ends lost 0 bases and 7 bases, in that order; junction bases with no gene match: 6. The CDR3 region is CASSPPSGLAGENEQFF. The CDR3 DNA reads TGTGCCAGCTCACCACCCTCTGGACTAGCGGGAGAAAATGAGCAGTTCTTC.

This clone was detected once. The V and J genes are TRBV19 and TRBJ1-4; D is uncertain. Germline CDR1 and CDR2: LNHDA and SQIVND (reference sequence). The V end was cut by 4 bases, the J end by 7 bases, with 10 bases between. The CDR3 runs to 13 residues. The CDR3 nucleotides are TGTGCCAGTAGTACGGGGTTCGGTGAAAAACTGTTTTTT. It encodes CASSTGFGEKLFF.

The chain joins TRBV18 to TRBJ2-2; 14 positions agree with TRBD2. The ends lost 3 bases at V and 4 bases at J; junction bases unmatched: 4. This CDR3 contains 17 residues. Germline CDR1 reads KGHSH; CDR2 reads LQKENI. In DNA, the CDR3 is TGTGCCAGCTCACCCCTAGGACTAGCGGGGGGCACCGGGGAGCTGTTTTTT. Translating it yields CASSPLGLAGGTGELFF.